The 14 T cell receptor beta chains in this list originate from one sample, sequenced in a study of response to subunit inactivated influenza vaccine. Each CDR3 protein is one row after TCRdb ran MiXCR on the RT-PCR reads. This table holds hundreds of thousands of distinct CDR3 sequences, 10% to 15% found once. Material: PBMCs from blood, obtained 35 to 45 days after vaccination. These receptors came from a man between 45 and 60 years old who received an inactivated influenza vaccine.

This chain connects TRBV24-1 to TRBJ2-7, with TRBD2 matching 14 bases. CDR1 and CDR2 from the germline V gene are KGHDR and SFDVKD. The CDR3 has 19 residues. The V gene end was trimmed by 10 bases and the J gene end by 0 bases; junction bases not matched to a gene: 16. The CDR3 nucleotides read TGTGCCACGACCTTTGTCAGGGGGGGACTAGCGGGGGTCTCCTACGAGCAGTACTTC. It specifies CATTFVRGGLAGVSYEQYF.

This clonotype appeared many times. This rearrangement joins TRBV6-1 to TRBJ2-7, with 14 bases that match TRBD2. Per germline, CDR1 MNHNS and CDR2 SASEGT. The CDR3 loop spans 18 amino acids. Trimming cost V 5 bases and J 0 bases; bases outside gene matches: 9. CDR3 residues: CASSKFLGTSGSSYEQYF. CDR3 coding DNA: TGTGCCAGCAGTAAATTCCTAGGGACTAGCGGGAGCTCCTACGAGCAGTACTTC.

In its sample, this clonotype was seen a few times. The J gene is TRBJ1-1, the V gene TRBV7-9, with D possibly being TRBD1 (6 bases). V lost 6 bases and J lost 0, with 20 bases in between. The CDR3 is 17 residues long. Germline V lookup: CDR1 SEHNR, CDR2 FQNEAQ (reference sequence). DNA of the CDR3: TGTGCCAGCAGTTCGCCCTACCGAGGACAGATGAACACTGAAGCTTTCTTT. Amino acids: CASSSPYRGQMNTEAFF.

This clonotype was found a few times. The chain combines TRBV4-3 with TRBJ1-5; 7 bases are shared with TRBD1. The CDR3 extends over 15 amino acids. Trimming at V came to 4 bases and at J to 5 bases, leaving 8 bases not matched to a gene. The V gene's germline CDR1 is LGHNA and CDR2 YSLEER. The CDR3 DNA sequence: TGCGCCAGCAGCCGAGGGAGGGGGCGGGATCAGCCCCAGCATTTT. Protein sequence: CASSRGRGRDQPQHF.

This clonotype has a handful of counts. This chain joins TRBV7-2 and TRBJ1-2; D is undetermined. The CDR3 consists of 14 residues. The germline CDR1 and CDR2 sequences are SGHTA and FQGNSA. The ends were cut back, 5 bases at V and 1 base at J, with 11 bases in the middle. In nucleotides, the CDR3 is TGTGCCAGCAGCGCAGTGGATAGTAACTATGGCTACACCTTC. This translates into CASSAVDSNYGYTF.

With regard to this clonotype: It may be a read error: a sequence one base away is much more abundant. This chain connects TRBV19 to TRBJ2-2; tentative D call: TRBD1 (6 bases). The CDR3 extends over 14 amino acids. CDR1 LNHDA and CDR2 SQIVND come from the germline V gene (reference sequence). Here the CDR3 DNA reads TGTGCCAGTGGGGCTGTTGGGGACACCGGGGAGCTGTCTTTT. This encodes CASGAVGDTGELSF.

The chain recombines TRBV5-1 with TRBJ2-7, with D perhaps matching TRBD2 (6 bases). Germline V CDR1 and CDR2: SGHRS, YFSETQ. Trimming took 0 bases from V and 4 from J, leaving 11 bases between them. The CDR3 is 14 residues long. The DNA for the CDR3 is TGCGCCAGCAGCTTGGGAAGCGGGTATTACGAGCAGTACTTC. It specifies CASSLGSGYYEQYF.

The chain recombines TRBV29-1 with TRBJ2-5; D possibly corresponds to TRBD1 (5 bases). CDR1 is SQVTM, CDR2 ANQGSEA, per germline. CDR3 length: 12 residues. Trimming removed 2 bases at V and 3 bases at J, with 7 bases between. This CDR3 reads CSVERREETQYF. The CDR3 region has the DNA TGCAGCGTTGAACGCAGGGAAGAGACCCAGTACTTC. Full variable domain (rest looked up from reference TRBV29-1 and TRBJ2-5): SAVISQKPSRDICQRGTSLTIQCQVDSQVTMMFWYRQQPGQSLTLIATANQGSEATYESGFVIDKFPISRPNLTFSTLTVSNMSPEDSSIYLCSVERREETQYFGPGTRLLVL.

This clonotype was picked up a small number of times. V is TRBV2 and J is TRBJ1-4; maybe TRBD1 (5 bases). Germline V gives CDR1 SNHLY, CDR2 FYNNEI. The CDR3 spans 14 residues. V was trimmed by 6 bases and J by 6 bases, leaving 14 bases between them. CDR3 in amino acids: CASRAGILHEKLFF. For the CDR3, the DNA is TGTGCCAGCAGAGCAGGGATTTTACATGAAAAACTGTTTTTT.

The CDR3 here is CASSLERDRETQYF. CDR3 nucleotide sequence: TGTGCCAGCAGCTTAGAACGGGACAGGGAGACCCAGTACTTC. The chain couples TRBV7-9 to TRBJ2-5; TRBD1 matches at 8 bases. The CDR3 consists of 14 residues. The V segment lost 1 base and the J segment 5 bases; nucleotides outside the gene matches: 3. CDR1 and CDR2 from the germline V gene are SEHNR and FQNEAQ (reference sequence).

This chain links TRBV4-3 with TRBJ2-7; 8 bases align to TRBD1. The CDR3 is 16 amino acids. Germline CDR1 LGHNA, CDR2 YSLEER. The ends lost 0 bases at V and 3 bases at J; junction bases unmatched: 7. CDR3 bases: TGCGCCAGCAGCCAAGACCCCCGGGACAGGAGCTACGAGCAGTACTTC. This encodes CASSQDPRDRSYEQYF.

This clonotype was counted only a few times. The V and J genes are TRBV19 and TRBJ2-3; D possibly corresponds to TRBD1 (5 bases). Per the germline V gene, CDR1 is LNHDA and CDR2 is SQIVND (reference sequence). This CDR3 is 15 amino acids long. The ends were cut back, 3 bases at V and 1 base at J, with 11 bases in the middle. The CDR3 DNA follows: TGTGCCAGTAGTATCCAGGGTTTTGGCACAGATACGCAGTATTTT. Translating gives CASSIQGFGTDTQYF.

The CDR3 nucleotides are TGTGCCAGCAGCTTAGGGCCGGGCTCCTACAATGAGCAGTTCTTC. Encoded protein: CASSLGPGSYNEQFF. The chain combines TRBV7-9 with TRBJ2-1, with D uncertain. V was shortened by 1 base and J by 0 bases, with 7 bases between the two germline ends. This CDR3 spans 15 amino acids. Germline CDR1 and CDR2: SEHNR and FQNEAQ (reference sequence).

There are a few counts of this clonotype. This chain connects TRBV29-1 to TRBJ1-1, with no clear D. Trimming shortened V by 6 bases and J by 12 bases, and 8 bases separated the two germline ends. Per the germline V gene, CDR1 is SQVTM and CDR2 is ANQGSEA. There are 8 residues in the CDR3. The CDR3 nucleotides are TGCAGCGTACATGGAACTTTCTTT. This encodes CSVHGTFF.